The 20 T cell receptor beta chains presented below share a single source sample, sequenced in a study of shared clonotypes between healthy human individuals. Naive CD8 isolation took CD45RO-negative cells positively selected for CCR7 and excluded terminally differentiated effector memory CD45RA+ cells. Sequencing was performed with immunoSEQ multiplex PCR; in TCRdb, only in-frame clones are kept and a portion is missing. The sample carries almost 700,000 clones, about 92% recorded once. Sequenced input: naive CD8+ T cells sorted from blood. The receptors stem from a man younger than 45 in good health.

This clone occurred once. The CDR3 region is CASSVEGSGTEAFF. The DNA for the CDR3 is TGTGCCAGCAGCGTTGAAGGCTCTGGGACTGAAGCTTTCTTT. The chain recombines TRBV9 with TRBJ1-1; D gene unclear. Trimming left V 2 bases short and J 5 bases short, with 13 bases between. This CDR3 spans 14 amino acids. Germline V gene sequence: CDR1 SGDLS, CDR2 YYNGEE.

The chain uses TRBV5-1 and TRBJ2-7, with D possibly TRBD1 on 6 matching bases. The length of the CDR3 is 13 residues. In germline, CDR1 is SGHRS, CDR2 YFSETQ. V lost 3 bases and J 4 bases, leaving 11 bases between the germline ends. CDR3 nucleotides: TGCGCCAGCAGCTACACCACAGGGTACGAGCAGTACTTC. Amino acid sequence: CASSYTTGYEQYF.

This clone has a single count. The chain employs TRBV10-3 and TRBJ2-3; D is unclear. This CDR3 contains 15 residues. CDR1 is ENHRY, CDR2 SYGVKD, per germline. Trimming took 0 bases from V and 6 from J, leaving 13 bases between them. CDR3 residues: CAISESQFGRDTQYF. The CDR3 coding sequence is TGTGCCATCAGTGAGTCTCAGTTCGGTAGGGATACGCAGTATTTT.

For the CDR3, the DNA is TGTGCCAGCAGTCTTAGCTGGGCTGAGAACTACGAGCAGTACTTC. As protein: CASSLSWAENYEQYF. V is TRBV27 and J is TRBJ2-7, with D unresolved. Looked up from germline, CDR1 is MNHEY and CDR2 is SMNVEV (reference sequence). CDR3 length: 15 amino acids. The V and J ends lost 5 bases and 3 bases respectively, with 17 bases between them.

This chain links TRBV11-2 with TRBJ1-1, with TRBD1 as a possible D gene (6 bases). V was cut by 7 bases and J by 0 bases, with 12 bases left in between. Per germline, CDR1 SGHAT and CDR2 FQNNGV. CDR3 length equals 14 residues. The CDR3 region has the DNA TGTGCCAGCATCTACAGGGCGATGAACACTGAAGCTTTCTTT. This encodes CASIYRAMNTEAFF.

The chain's CDR3 is CASSQGHLSGNTIYF. CDR3 DNA sequence: TGTGCCAGCAGCCAGGGACATCTGAGTGGAAACACCATATATTTT. The chain joins TRBV14 to TRBJ1-3, with D perhaps matching TRBD1 (6 bases). Germline V gene data show CDR1 as SGHDN and CDR2 as FVKESK. The ends were cut back, 3 bases at V and 3 bases at J, with 12 bases in the middle. This CDR3 region has 15 residues.

The CDR3 nucleotides read TGTGCCAGCAGCGCTGGGGAGACCCAGTACTTC. Its translation: CASSAGETQYF. The rearrangement uses TRBV27 and TRBJ2-5, with D unclear. The CDR3 is 11 amino acids. V shed 6 bases and J shed 5 bases, with 7 bases lying between them. Germline V CDR1 and CDR2: MNHEY, SMNVEV (reference sequence).

There are a few counts of this clone. This chain uses TRBV19 with TRBJ2-7, with D tentatively TRBD1 (5 bases). Germline lookup yields CDR1 LNHDA and CDR2 SQIVND (reference sequence). Trimming removed 6 bases from V and 3 bases from J, with 15 bases in between. The CDR3 is 14 residues long. The CDR3 region has the DNA TGTGCCAGTAGCCCGACAGCTTATAACTACGAGCAGTACTTC. Translated: CASSPTAYNYEQYF. The whole variable domain, filled in from reference TRBV19 and TRBJ2-7, reads DGGITQSPKYLFRKEGQNVTLSCEQNLNHDAMYWYRQDPGQGLRLIYYSQIVNDFQKGDIAEGYSVSREKKESFPLTVTSAQKNPTAFYLCASSPTAYNYEQYFGPGTRLTVT.

This rearrangement joins TRBV6-4 to TRBJ1-6; D unclear. The CDR3 loop spans 13 amino acids. Trimming cost V 5 bases and J 5 bases, with 7 bases left between them. CDR1 is MRHNA, CDR2 SNTAGT, per germline. CDR3 coding DNA: TGTGCCAGCAGTACGGGGAATAATTCACCCCTCCACTTT. It codes for CASSTGNNSPLHF.

The sample holds one count of this clone. The genes are TRBV12-5 and TRBJ2-3; D is unresolved. The CDR3 loop spans 12 amino acids. Germline V gene data show CDR1 as LGHNT and CDR2 as FRNRAP. V lost 4 bases to trimming and J lost 1 base, with 3 bases between them. The CDR3 sequence: CASGSRTDTQYF. Here the CDR3 DNA reads TGTGCTAGTGGTTCTCGCACAGATACGCAGTATTTT. Full variable domain (outside the CDR3, taken from reference TRBV12-5 and TRBJ2-3): DARVTQTPRHKVTEMGQEVTMRCQPILGHNTVFWYRQTMMQGLELLAYFRNRAPLDDSGMPKDRFSAEMPDATLATLKIQPSEPRDSAVYFCASGSRTDTQYFGPGTRLTVL.

The chain links TRBV7-3 to TRBJ1-1; D gene uncertain. Deletions cut 2 bases from V and 10 bases from J, with 11 bases between. The CDR3 runs 12 residues. Germline CDR1 reads SGHTA; CDR2 reads FQGTGA. The CDR3 coding sequence is TGTGCCAGCAGCTTAGGAGGTGGTGTAGCTTTCTTT. Translation: CASSLGGGVAFF.

V usage is TRBV5-1 and J usage is TRBJ2-2; D ambiguous. The CDR3 runs to 16 residues. V was shortened by 0 bases and J by 0 bases, with 9 bases between the two germline ends. The V gene's germline CDR1 is SGHRS and CDR2 YFSETQ. The CDR3 sequence is CASSLVETTNTGELFF. Written as DNA, the CDR3 is TGCGCCAGCAGCTTGGTCGAGACAACGAACACCGGGGAGCTGTTTTTT.

This chain links TRBV6-5 with TRBJ2-3; 10 bases match TRBD1. This CDR3 has 14 amino acids. V shed 7 bases and J 5 bases; nucleotides not matched to a gene: 6. Germline V gene lookup returns CDR1 MNHEY and CDR2 SVGAGI. The CDR3 reads CASKGQGKEDTQYF. CDR3 nucleotides: TGTGCCAGCAAGGGACAGGGGAAGGAAGATACGCAGTATTTT.

This chain links TRBV5-1 with TRBJ1-1; weak D call: TRBD1 (6 bases). The CDR3 is 16 residues long. Germline V CDR1 and CDR2: SGHRS, YFSETQ. Trimming pared 2 bases from V and 0 bases from J, leaving 14 bases between. The CDR3 is CASSFREGGMNTEAFF. CDR3 DNA: TGCGCCAGCAGCTTCCGGGAAGGGGGGATGAACACTGAAGCTTTCTTT.

The chain links TRBV4-1 to TRBJ2-1; D remains unclear. Trimming cost V 0 bases and J 10 bases, with 7 bases left between them. CDR1 MGHRA and CDR2 YSYEKL come from the germline V gene. The CDR3 has 12 residues. In DNA form, the CDR3 reads TGCGCCAGCAGCCAAGATAGCACGGAGCAGTTCTTC. It translates to CASSQDSTEQFF.

The CDR3 nucleotides are TGTGCCAGCAGCGTCGGACGGACCACGACGAACACCGGGGAGCTGTTTTTT. It codes for CASSVGRTTTNTGELFF. The V gene is TRBV9, the J gene TRBJ2-2; D gene unclear. Germline V gene sequence: CDR1 SGDLS, CDR2 YYNGEE. This CDR3 region has 17 residues. With 2 bases removed from V and 0 bases from J, the gap between germline ends came to 14 bases.

This chain joins TRBV10-2 and TRBJ2-1; 9 nucleotides align to TRBD2. The CDR3 is made up of 16 amino acids. CDR1 and CDR2 (germline): WSHSY, SAAADI. Trimming removed 7 bases from V and 3 bases from J; junction bases left unmatched: 10. CDR3 sequence (DNA): TGCGCCAGCAACCAAGCGGGAGGACAATTCTACAATGAGCAGTTCTTC. The encoded protein is CASNQAGGQFYNEQFF.

This chain uses TRBV21-1 with TRBJ2-7. TRBV21-1 is an annotated pseudogene. The CDR3 is 15 amino acids. As DNA, the CDR3 is TGTGCCAGCAGCAACCAAAGGGCGCGTCGCCCCGAGCAGTACTTC. Translation: CASSNQRARRPEQYF.

The chain is built from TRBV10-2 and TRBJ2-7, with 9 positions matching TRBD1. The CDR3 covers 13 residues. With 8 bases clipped from V and 5 bases from J, the junction kept 7 bases outside the gene matches. Germline CDR1 is WSHSY and CDR2 is SAAADI. The CDR3, as DNA: TGCGCCAGCGGGAGGGACAGGGTTGACGAGCAGTACTTC. It translates to CASGRDRVDEQYF.

V usage is TRBV29-1 and J usage is TRBJ1-1; D call uncertain. Germline V gene lookup returns CDR1 SQVTM and CDR2 ANQGSEA. There are 10 residues in the CDR3. The ends were cut back, 4 bases at V and 7 bases at J, with 7 bases in the middle. This chain's CDR3 is CSVVIIEAFF. The CDR3 coding sequence is TGCAGCGTTGTAATAATTGAAGCTTTCTTT.